Below, 4 T cell receptor beta chains from the same sample are listed, as sequenced in a study of low-dose radiotherapy and immunotherapy resistance in tumors. cDNA synthesis used a TRAV/TRBV-specific primer set for both chains. Both a constant-region primer and a V-primer adapter served to amplify TCRs across 15 to 25 PCR cycles. Using its own MiXCR run on the reads, TCRdb lists one record per CDR3 protein. The sample holds 40,000 or so distinct CDR3 sequences; 20% to 25% are singletons and the top ten take roughly a tenth. The time point was: after trial treatment. The treatment: LDRT plus nivolumab, ipilimumab, low-dose cyclophosphamide and aspirin (RACIN trial). This specimen was PBMCs, taken after low-dose radiotherapy plus immunotherapy. The receptors shown here come from a male donor with prostate cancer.

There are a few counts of this clonotype. The chain joins TRBV7-2 to TRBJ2-7, with a tentative D call TRBD1 (5 bases). The CDR3 loop spans 17 amino acids. Trimming shortened V by 4 bases and J by 0 bases, and 19 bases separated the two germline ends. Germline loops: CDR1 SGHTA, CDR2 FQGNSA. The CDR3 nucleotides read TGTGCCAGCAGCTCCGATCTGGTAGGGGCGAGCTCCTACGAGCAGTACTTC. Translation: CASSSDLVGASSYEQYF.

This clonotype occurred many times. This chain links TRBV19 with TRBJ2-6; D is possibly TRBD2 (6 bases). CDR1 and CDR2 from the germline V gene are LNHDA and SQIVND (reference sequence). V was clipped by 2 bases and J by 4 bases, with 12 bases between them. The CDR3 has 16 residues. The CDR3 nucleotides are TGTGCCAGTAGTATAACCGGACTATCCGGGGCCAACGTCCTGACTTTC. Its protein product is CASSITGLSGANVLTF. Drawing the rest from reference TRBV19 and TRBJ2-6, the complete variable domain is DGGITQSPKYLFRKEGQNVTLSCEQNLNHDAMYWYRQDPGQGLRLIYYSQIVNDFQKGDIAEGYSVSREKKESFPLTVTSAQKNPTAFYLCASSITGLSGANVLTFGAGSRLTVL.

This clonotype has at least ten counts. V usage is TRBV24-1 and J usage is TRBJ2-2, with TRBD1 identical over 7 bases. CDR1 KGHDR and CDR2 SFDVKD come from the germline V gene. Losses at the gene ends were 3 bases for V and 2 bases for J; bases not matched to a gene: 11. The CDR3 covers 18 residues. CDR3 coding DNA: TGTGCCACCAGTGATCCTCGGACAGGAACCTTAAACACCGGGGAGCTGTTTTTT. Its protein product is CATSDPRTGTLNTGELFF.

This clonotype was found many times. The J gene is TRBJ2-1, the V gene TRBV5-3, with TRBD2 matching over 10 bases. TRBV5-3 is annotated as an ORF whose role is uncertain. Germline trimming cut 8 bases from V and 0 bases from J; bases unmatched to any gene: 17. CDR3 length: 19 amino acids. The CDR3 loop reads CASRKRTSGKPVSYNEQFF. The CDR3, as DNA: TGTGCCAGCAGGAAGCGGACTAGCGGAAAACCCGTCTCCTACAATGAGCAGTTCTTC.